This TCR beta chain was obtained from a study of T cell responses to AZD1222 COVID-19 vaccine. Study findings and constraints: Possibly, clonal diversity was underestimated; donors were largely white British and included more females. Spike regions recognized by vaccine-associated CD4 TCRs spanned the protein, led by 160-218 and 743-854. With two AZD1222 doses given, Spike-specific TCR breadth and depth both rose.

This CDR3 is built from 11 residues. Germline CDR1 reads SEHNR; CDR2 reads FQNEAQ (reference sequence). Between the trimmed V and J ends, which lost 5 bases and 4 bases, there was a span of 2 bases. Assay used: immunoSEQ multiplex PCR; TCRdb lists only in-frame clones, some missing. The table shows over 130,000 clones, with around 91% occurring only once. In the case of this clone: Its antigen is unidentified.

Sequencing was performed on peripheral blood, taken 28 days after the second AZD1222 dose. This receptor was identified in an adult who received the AZD1222 COVID-19 vaccine. This chain joins TRBV7-9 and TRBJ2-2; D not certain. The CDR3 nucleotides read TGTGCCAGCAGCCCCACCGGGGAGCTGTTTTTT. This gives the protein CASSPTGELFF.